This note documents a single TCR beta chain sequence. The antigen remains undetermined. One junction end does not reproduce the germline sequence, and a read error may be involved. There are 10 residues in the CDR3. CDR1 DFQATT and CDR2 SNEGSKA come from the germline V gene (reference sequence). A second about 6 to 12 cycle PCR used barcoded and J-beta primers. Each CDR3 protein is one row after TCRdb ran MiXCR on the 5' RACE reads. The sample shows about 1.6 million distinct CDR3 sequences, approximately 32% of them seen only once. This specimen belongs to a study of blood T cells in healthy people across ages. Study at large: Template switching captured about one barcoded beta molecule per two T cells. Study results and limitations: It was the long-lived donors that had more naive CD4+ cells and higher diversity than aged donors.

Per-sample PBMC isolation yielded at least 7 million cells. Sequencing was performed on blood. This TCR was recovered from a woman in her thirties in good health. This chain uses TRBV20-1 with TRBJ2-4; TRBD2 might be the D (5 bases). The CDR3 sequence is CSTRDETLYF. The CDR3 nucleotides read TGCAGTACTAGAGATGAGACCCTGTACTTC.